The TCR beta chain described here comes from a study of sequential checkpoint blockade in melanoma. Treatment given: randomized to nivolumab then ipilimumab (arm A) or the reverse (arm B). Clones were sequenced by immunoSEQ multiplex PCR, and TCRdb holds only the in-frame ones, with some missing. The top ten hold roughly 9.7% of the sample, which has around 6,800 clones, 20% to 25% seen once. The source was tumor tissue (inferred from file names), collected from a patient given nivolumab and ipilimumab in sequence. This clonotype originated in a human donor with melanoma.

The CDR3, as DNA: TGCGCCAGCAGCACAACAGGTCCCGTGAACACTGAAGCTTTCTTT. This sequence encodes CASSTTGPVNTEAFF. The V and J genes are TRBV5-1 and TRBJ1-1; maybe TRBD1 (5 bases). Germline V gene lookup returns CDR1 SGHRS and CDR2 YFSETQ. Deletions cut 4 bases from V and 0 bases from J, with 13 bases between. This CDR3 contains 15 residues.